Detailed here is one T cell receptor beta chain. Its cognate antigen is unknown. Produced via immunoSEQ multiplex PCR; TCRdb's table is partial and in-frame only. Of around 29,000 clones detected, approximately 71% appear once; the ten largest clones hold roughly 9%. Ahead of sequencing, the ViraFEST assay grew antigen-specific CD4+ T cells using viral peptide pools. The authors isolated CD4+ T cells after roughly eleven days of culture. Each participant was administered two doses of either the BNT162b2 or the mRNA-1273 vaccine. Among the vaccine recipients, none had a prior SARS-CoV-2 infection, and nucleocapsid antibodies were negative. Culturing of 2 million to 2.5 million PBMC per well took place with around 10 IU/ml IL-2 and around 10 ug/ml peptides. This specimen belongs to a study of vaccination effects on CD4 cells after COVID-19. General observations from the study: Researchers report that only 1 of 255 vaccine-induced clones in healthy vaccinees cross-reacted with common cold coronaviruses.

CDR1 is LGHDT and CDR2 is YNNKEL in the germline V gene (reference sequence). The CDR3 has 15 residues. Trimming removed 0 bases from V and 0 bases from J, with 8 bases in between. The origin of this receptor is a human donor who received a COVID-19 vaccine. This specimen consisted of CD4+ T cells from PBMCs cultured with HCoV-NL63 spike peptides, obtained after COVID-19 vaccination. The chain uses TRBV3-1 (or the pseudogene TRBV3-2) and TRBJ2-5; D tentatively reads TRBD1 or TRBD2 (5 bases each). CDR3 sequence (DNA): TGTGCCAGCAGCCAAGATACGGGACACCAAGAGACCCAGTACTTC. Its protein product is CASSQDTGHQETQYF.